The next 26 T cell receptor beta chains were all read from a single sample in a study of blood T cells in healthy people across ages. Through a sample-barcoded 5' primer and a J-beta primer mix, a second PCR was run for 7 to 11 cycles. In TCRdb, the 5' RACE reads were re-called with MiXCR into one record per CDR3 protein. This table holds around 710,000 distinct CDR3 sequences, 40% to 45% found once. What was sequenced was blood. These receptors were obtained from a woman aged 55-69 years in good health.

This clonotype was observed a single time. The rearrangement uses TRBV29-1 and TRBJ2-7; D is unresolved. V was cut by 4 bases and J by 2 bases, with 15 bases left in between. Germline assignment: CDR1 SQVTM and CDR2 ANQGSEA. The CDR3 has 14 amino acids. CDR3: CSVARTGSPYEQYF. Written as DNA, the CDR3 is TGCAGCGTTGCTCGGACGGGCAGCCCCTACGAGCAGTACTTC.

The CDR3 is CASSPIAGVGTDTQYF. The CDR3 DNA is TGTGCCAGCAGCCCAATAGCGGGAGTGGGCACAGATACGCAGTATTTT. This chain joins TRBV5-4 and TRBJ2-3; TRBD2 aligns across 9 bases. With 4 bases clipped from V and 1 base from J, the junction kept 7 bases outside the gene matches. This CDR3 spans 16 amino acids. The germline V gene encodes CDR1 SGHNT and CDR2 YYREEE (reference sequence). Full variable domain (missing parts from reference TRBV5-4 and TRBJ2-3): ETGVTQSPTHLIKTRGQQVTLRCSSQSGHNTVSWYQQALGQGPQFIFQYYREEENGRGNFPPRFSGLQFPNYSSELNVNALELDDSALYLCASSPIAGVGTDTQYFGPGTRLTVL.

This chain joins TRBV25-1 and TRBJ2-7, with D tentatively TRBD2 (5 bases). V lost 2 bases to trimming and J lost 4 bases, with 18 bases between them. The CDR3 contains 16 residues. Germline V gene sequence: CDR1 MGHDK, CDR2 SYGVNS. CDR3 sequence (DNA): TGTGCCAGCAGTGAAGGCCTCGGGAACCCCTCGTACGAGCAGTACTTC. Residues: CASSEGLGNPSYEQYF.

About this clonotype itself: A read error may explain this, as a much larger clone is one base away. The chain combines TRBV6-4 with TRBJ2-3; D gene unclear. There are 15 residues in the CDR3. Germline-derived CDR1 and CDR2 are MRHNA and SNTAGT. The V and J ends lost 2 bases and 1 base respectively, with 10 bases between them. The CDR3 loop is CASSDSKGGTDTQYF. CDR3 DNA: TGTGCCAGCAGTGACAGTAAGGGTGGCACAGATACGCAGTATTTT.

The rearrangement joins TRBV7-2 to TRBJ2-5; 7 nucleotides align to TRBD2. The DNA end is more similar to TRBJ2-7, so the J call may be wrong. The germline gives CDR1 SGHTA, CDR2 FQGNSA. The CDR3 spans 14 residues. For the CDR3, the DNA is TGTGCCAGCAGCGTAGTCGGGAGGAGCCACGAGCAGTACTTC. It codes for CASSVVGRSHEQYF.

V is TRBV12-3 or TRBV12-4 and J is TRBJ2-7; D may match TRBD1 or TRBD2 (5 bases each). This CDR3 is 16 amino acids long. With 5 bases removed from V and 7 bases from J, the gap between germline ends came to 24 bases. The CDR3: CASSPTSGTREDEQYF. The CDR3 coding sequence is TGTGCCAGCAGTCCTACTTCCGGGACCAGAGAAGATGAGCAGTACTTC.

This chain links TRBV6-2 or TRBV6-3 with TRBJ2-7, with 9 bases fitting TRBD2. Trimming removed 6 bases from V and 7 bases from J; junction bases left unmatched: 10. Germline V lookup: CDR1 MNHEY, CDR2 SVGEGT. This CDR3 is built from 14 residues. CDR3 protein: CASSGTSYNNEQYF. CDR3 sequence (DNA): TGTGCCAGCAGCGGGACTAGCTATAACAATGAGCAGTACTTC.

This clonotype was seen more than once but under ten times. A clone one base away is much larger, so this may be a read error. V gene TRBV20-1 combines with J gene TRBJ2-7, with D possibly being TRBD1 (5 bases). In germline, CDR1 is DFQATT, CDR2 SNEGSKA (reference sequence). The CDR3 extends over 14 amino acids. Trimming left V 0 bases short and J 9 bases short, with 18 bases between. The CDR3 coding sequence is TGCAGTGCTAGAGATCAAGGGGCCAAGTTCGTGCAGTACTTC. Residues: CSARDQGAKFVQYF.

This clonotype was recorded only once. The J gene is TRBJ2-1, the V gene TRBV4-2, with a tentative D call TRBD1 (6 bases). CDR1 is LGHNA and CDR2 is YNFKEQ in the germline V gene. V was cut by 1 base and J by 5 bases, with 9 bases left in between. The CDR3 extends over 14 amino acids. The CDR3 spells CASSQGQVDNEQFF. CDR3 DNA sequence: TGTGCCAGCAGCCAAGGACAGGTAGACAATGAGCAGTTCTTC.

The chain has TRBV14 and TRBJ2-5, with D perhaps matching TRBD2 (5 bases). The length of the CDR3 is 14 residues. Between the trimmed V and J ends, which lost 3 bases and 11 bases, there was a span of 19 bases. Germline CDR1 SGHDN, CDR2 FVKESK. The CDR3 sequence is CASSQALASNEQYF. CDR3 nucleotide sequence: TGTGCCAGCAGCCAGGCTCTAGCAAGCAATGAGCAGTACTTC.

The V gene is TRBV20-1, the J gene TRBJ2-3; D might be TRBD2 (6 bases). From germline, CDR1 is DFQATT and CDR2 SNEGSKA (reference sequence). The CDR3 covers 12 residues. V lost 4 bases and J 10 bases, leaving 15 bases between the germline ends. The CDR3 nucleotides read TGCAGTGCTAAGGAGGGCGGAGTTGCGCAGTATTTT. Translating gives CSAKEGGVAQYF.

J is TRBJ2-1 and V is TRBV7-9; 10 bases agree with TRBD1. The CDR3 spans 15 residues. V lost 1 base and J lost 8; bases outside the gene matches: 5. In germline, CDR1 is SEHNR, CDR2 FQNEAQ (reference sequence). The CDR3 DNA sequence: TGTGCCAGCAGCTTAGGGACAGGGGGACGGTATGAGCAGTTCTTC. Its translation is CASSLGTGGRYEQFF.

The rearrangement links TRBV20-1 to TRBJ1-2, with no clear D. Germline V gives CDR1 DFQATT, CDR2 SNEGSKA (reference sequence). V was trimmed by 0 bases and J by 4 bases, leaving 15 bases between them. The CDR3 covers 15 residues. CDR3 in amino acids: CSARDAGASSYGYTF. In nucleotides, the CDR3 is TGCAGTGCTAGAGATGCTGGCGCCAGCTCCTATGGCTACACCTTC.

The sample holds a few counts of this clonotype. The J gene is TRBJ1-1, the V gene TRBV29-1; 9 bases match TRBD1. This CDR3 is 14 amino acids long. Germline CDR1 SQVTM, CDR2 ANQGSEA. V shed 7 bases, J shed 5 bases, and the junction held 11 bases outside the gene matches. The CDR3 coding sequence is TGCAGCGCCTCCCCCGGGACAGGGTGGACTGAAGCTTTCTTT. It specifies CSASPGTGWTEAFF. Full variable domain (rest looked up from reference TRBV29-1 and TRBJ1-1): SAVISQKPSRDICQRGTSLTIQCQVDSQVTMMFWYRQQPGQSLTLIATANQGSEATYESGFVIDKFPISRPNLTFSTLTVSNMSPEDSSIYLCSASPGTGWTEAFFGQGTRLTVV.

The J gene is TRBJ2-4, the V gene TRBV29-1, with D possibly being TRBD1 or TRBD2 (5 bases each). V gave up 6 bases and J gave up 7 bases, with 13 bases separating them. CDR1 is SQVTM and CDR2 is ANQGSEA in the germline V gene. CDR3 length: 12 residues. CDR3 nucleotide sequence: TGCAGCGTGGTGGGAGAGGGGAACATTCAGTACTTC. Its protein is CSVVGEGNIQYF.

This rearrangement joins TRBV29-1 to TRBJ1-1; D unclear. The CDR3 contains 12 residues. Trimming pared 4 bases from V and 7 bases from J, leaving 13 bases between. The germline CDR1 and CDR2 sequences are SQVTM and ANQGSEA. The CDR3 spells CSVVKNQGEAFF. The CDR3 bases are TGCAGCGTTGTCAAGAACCAAGGTGAAGCTTTCTTT.

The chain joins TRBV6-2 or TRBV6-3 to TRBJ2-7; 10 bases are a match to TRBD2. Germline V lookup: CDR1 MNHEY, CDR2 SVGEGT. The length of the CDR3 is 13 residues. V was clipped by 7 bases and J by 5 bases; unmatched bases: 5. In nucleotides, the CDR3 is TGTGCCAGCACACTAGCGGGACACCACGAGCAGTACTTC. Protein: CASTLAGHHEQYF.

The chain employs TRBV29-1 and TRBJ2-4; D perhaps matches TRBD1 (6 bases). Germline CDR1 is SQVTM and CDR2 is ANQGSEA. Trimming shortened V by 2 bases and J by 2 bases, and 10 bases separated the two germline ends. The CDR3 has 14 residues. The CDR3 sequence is CSVEPWGPKNIQYF. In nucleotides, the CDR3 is TGCAGCGTTGAACCCTGGGGGCCCAAAAACATTCAGTACTTC.

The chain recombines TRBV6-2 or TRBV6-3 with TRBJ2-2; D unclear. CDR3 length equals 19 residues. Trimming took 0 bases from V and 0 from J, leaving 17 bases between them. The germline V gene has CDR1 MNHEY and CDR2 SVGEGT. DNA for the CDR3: TGTGCCAGCAGTTACTCGATGTCAGGTAGCCCCGCGAACACCGGGGAGCTGTTTTTT. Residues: CASSYSMSGSPANTGELFF.

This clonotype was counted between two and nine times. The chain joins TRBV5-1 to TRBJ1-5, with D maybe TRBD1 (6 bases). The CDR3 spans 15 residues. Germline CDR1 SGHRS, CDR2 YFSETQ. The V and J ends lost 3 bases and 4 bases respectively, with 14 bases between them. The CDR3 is CASSWITGSNQPQHF. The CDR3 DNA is TGCGCCAGCAGCTGGATCACAGGGTCGAATCAGCCCCAGCATTTT.

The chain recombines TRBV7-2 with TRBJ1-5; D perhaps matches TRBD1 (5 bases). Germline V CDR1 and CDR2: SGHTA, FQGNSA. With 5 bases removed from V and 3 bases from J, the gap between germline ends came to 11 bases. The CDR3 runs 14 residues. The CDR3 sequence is CASSLGDPNQPQHF. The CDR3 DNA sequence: TGTGCCAGCAGCCTTGGGGACCCCAATCAGCCCCAGCATTTT.

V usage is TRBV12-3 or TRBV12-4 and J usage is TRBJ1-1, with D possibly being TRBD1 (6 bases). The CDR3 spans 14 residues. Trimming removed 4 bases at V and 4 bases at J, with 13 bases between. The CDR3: CASSSKQGGTEAFF. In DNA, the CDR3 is TGTGCCAGCAGTTCCAAACAGGGCGGCACTGAAGCTTTCTTT.

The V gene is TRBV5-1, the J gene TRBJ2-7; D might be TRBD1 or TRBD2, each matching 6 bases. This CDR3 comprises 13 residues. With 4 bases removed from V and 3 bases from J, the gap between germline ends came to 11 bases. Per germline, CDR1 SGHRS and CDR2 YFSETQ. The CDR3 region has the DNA TGCGCCAGCAGCAGGGGGGCCGGCTACGAGCAGTACTTC. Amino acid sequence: CASSRGAGYEQYF.

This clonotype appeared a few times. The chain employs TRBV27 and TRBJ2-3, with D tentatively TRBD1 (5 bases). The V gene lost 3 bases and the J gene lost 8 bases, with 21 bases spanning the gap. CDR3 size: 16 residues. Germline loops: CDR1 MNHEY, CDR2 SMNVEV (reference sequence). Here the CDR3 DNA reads TGTGCCAGCAGTTTGAATCCCCAGGGTACAGTAGTTACGCAGTATTTT. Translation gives CASSLNPQGTVVTQYF.

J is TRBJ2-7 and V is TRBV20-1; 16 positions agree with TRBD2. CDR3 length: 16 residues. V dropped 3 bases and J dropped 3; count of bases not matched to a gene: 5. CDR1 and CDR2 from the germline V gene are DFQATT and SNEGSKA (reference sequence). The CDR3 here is CSARSGTSGRDYEQYF. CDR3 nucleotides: TGCAGTGCTAGGTCCGGGACTAGCGGGAGGGACTACGAGCAGTACTTC.

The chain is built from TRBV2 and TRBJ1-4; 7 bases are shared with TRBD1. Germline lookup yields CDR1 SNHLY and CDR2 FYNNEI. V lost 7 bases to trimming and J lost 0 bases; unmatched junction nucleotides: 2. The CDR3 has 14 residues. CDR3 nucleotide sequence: TGTGCCAGCACCGGACAGGCAACTAATGAAAAACTGTTTTTT. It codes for CASTGQATNEKLFF.